Below, 9 T cell receptor beta chains from the same sample are listed, as sequenced in a study of patients and donors after allogeneic stem cell transplantation. TCRdb reprocessed the RT-PCR reads with MiXCR, giving one entry per CDR3 protein. The sample lists about 960,000 distinct CDR3 sequences; about a sixth were seen once. The sequenced sample consisted of blood, either unsorted or a sorted T cell fraction (not recorded which). These receptors were obtained from a human donor who was either an allogeneic HSCT recipient or a stem cell or donor lymphocyte infusion donor (not recorded which). It is not recorded whose cells these are; they may come from a transplant donor.

This clonotype has a single count. The chain recombines TRBV10-3 with TRBJ2-7; 7 positions agree with TRBD1. CDR1 ENHRY and CDR2 SYGVKD come from the germline V gene. This CDR3 has 15 residues. V shed 1 base, J shed 1 base, and the junction held 4 bases outside the gene matches. This chain's CDR3 is CAISEFQGVSYEQYF. CDR3 DNA sequence: TGTGCCATCAGTGAGTTTCAGGGGGTTTCCTACGAGCAGTACTTC.

The J gene is TRBJ1-2, the V gene TRBV12-3 or TRBV12-4; D remains unclear. V was pared by 2 bases and J by 4 bases, with 11 bases between. The length of the CDR3 is 14 residues. For the CDR3, the DNA is TGTGCCAGCAGTTTACGGGGAGGGAGCTATGGCTACACCTTC. Amino acid sequence: CASSLRGGSYGYTF.

In its sample, this clonotype was seen a few times. The rearrangement joins TRBV18 to TRBJ2-1; TRBD1 might be the D (5 bases). CDR1 and CDR2 from the germline V gene are KGHSH and LQKENI. This CDR3 has 15 amino acids. Trimming shortened V by 5 bases and J by 5 bases, and 16 bases separated the two germline ends. CDR3: CASSLRQNLNNEQFF. The CDR3 coding sequence is TGTGCCAGCTCATTACGACAGAACCTAAACAATGAGCAGTTCTTC.

This clonotype occurred a few times. V is TRBV7-9 and J is TRBJ2-5, with D unclear. V lost 5 bases to trimming and J lost 5 bases, with 12 bases between them. The CDR3 totals 13 residues. CDR1 is SEHNR and CDR2 is FQNEAQ in the germline V gene (reference sequence). This chain's CDR3 is CASSDRPAETQYF. CDR3 DNA: TGTGCCAGCAGCGATAGGCCAGCGGAGACCCAGTACTTC.

At least ten counts were recorded for this clonotype. This chain uses TRBV12-3 or TRBV12-4 with TRBJ2-1; D gene unclear. The CDR3 loop spans 13 amino acids. V was trimmed by 3 bases and J by 10 bases, leaving 13 bases between them. CDR3 nucleotides: TGTGCCAGCAGTTTGAGCAGGTCCCTCGAGCAGTTCTTC. Translation: CASSLSRSLEQFF.

The chain joins TRBV6-5 to TRBJ2-7, with a possible D match to TRBD2 (6 bases). The V end lost 4 bases, the J end lost 0 bases, and 22 bases lay between the germline ends. Germline lookup yields CDR1 MNHEY and CDR2 SVGAGI. The CDR3 totals 18 residues. The CDR3 protein is CASSSLGLGGALSYEQYF. The CDR3 nucleotides read TGTGCCAGCAGTTCTTTAGGGCTGGGCGGGGCTCTCTCCTACGAGCAGTACTTC.

This clonotype turned up a few times. This chain connects TRBV6-5 to TRBJ1-1; TRBD1 is a possible D gene (5 bases). V dropped 0 bases and J dropped 1 base, with 9 bases sitting between them. Germline lookup yields CDR1 MNHEY and CDR2 SVGAGI. CDR3 length equals 15 residues. CDR3 coding DNA: TGTGCCAGCAGTTACTCATCAAGGGGGAACACTGAAGCTTTCTTT. Amino acid sequence: CASSYSSRGNTEAFF.

This clonotype was counted at least ten times. V and J are TRBV10-3 and TRBJ2-1; TRBD2 might be the D (6 bases). Per the germline V gene, CDR1 is ENHRY and CDR2 is SYGVKD. V lost 10 bases and J lost 9, with 22 bases in between. The CDR3 has 14 residues. CDR3 loop: CATVQNGREGEQFF. As DNA, the CDR3 is TGTGCCACCGTTCAGAACGGGAGAGAGGGTGAGCAGTTCTTC.

This clonotype has just a few counts. J is TRBJ2-7 and V is TRBV7-9, with 9 bases aligning to TRBD1. The length of the CDR3 is 15 residues. Germline V CDR1 and CDR2: SEHNR, FQNEAQ (reference sequence). V gave up 5 bases and J gave up 5 bases; unmatched junction bases: 10. Here the CDR3 reads CASSPPGQGRNEQYF. CDR3 in DNA: TGTGCCAGCAGCCCTCCGGGACAGGGTAGGAACGAGCAGTACTTC.